Each of the 18 T cell receptor beta chains below was sequenced from the same sample in a study of cytomegalovirus exposure and HLA in healthy donors. The method was immunoSEQ multiplex PCR; TCRdb's version includes in-frame clones alone and lacks a portion of them. Of about 120,000 clones in the sample, 86% were seen once. Sequenced: PBMCs. These receptor sequences come from a man younger than 30 in good health and CMV-seronegative.

The chain joins TRBV19 to TRBJ2-7, with 9 bases identical to TRBD2. The CDR3 spans 14 residues. Germline V lookup: CDR1 LNHDA, CDR2 SQIVND (reference sequence). V shed 5 bases and J 3 bases; nucleotides not matched to a gene: 5. The CDR3 DNA reads as TGTGCCAGTAGTCCCCTAGCGGGAAACTACGAGCAGTACTTC. This codes for CASSPLAGNYEQYF.

The V and J genes are TRBV14 and TRBJ1-3, with D uncertain. V was pared by 2 bases and J by 4 bases, with 9 bases between. The length of the CDR3 is 14 residues. CDR1 is SGHDN, CDR2 FVKESK, per germline. CDR3 residues: CASSQMTGGNTIYF. The CDR3 DNA is TGTGCCAGCAGCCAAATGACGGGAGGAAACACCATATATTTT.

The J gene is TRBJ2-7, the V gene TRBV6-5; tentative D call: TRBD1 (6 bases). V was cut by 6 bases and J by 2 bases, with 8 bases left in between. The CDR3 sequence is 12 residues long. CDR1 is MNHEY, CDR2 SVGAGI, per germline. This chain's CDR3 is CASSRTAYEQYF. In DNA form, the CDR3 reads TGTGCCAGCAGCAGGACAGCCTACGAGCAGTACTTC.

This clone was seen a few times. The chain employs TRBV4-1 and TRBJ2-7; 8 bases match TRBD2. CDR1 is MGHRA and CDR2 is YSYEKL in the germline V gene. The CDR3 is 15 residues long. Unmatched junction bases numbered 3, after V lost 0 bases and J lost 2 bases. The CDR3: CASSQDAGGTYEQYF. CDR3 coding DNA: TGCGCCAGCAGCCAAGATGCGGGGGGAACCTACGAGCAGTACTTC.

The rearrangement uses TRBV27 and TRBJ2-7, with TRBD2 identical over 11 bases. Germline CDR1 is MNHEY and CDR2 is SMNVEV (reference sequence). This CDR3 is 13 amino acids long. The V and J ends lost 3 bases and 6 bases, in that order; junction bases with no gene match: 1. CDR3 amino acids: CASSFGTSGEQYF. The CDR3 coding sequence is TGTGCCAGCAGTTTTGGGACTAGCGGCGAGCAGTACTTC.

V gene TRBV6-4 combines with J gene TRBJ2-2; 9 bases fit TRBD2. V was pared by 0 bases and J by 7 bases, with 0 bases of the junction left unmatched. The CDR3 runs 14 residues. CDR1 is MRHNA and CDR2 is SNTAGT in the germline V gene. CDR3 loop: CASSDSSGSGELFF. As DNA, the CDR3 is TGTGCCAGCAGTGACTCTAGCGGGAGCGGGGAGCTGTTTTTT.

The chain is built from TRBV30 and TRBJ1-4; TRBD1 matches 7 bases. V trimming: 0 bases; J trimming: 4 bases; junction bases outside the gene matches: 5. CDR1 GTSNPN and CDR2 SVGIG come from the germline V gene (reference sequence). This CDR3 is built from 15 residues. CDR3 sequence reads: CAWSVRGQNNEKLFF. CDR3 DNA sequence: TGTGCCTGGAGTGTACGGGGACAGAATAATGAAAAACTGTTTTTT.

This clone appeared a few times. The V and J genes are TRBV29-1 and TRBJ1-2; the D is unclear. Germline V gene sequence: CDR1 SQVTM, CDR2 ANQGSEA. The CDR3 runs 10 residues. Trimming removed 1 base at V and 7 bases at J, with 4 bases between. CDR3 nucleotide sequence: TGCAGCGTTGAAGTTCTTGGCTACACCTTC. It is translated as CSVEVLGYTF.

This chain connects TRBV19 to TRBJ2-7; 8 positions agree with TRBD2. J was trimmed by 3 bases and V by 9 bases; bases with no gene match: 13. The CDR3 has 15 amino acids. CDR1 and CDR2 from the germline V gene are LNHDA and SQIVND (reference sequence). The CDR3 protein is CASPLRLAGYYEQYF. CDR3 in DNA: TGTGCCAGCCCACTCCGCTTAGCGGGATACTACGAGCAGTACTTC.

This chain joins TRBV2 and TRBJ2-1, with TRBD2 as a possible D gene (6 bases). Trimming removed 6 bases from V and 5 bases from J, with 11 bases in between. CDR3 length: 13 amino acids. Per germline, CDR1 SNHLY and CDR2 FYNNEI. In nucleotides, the CDR3 is TGTGCCAGCAGGGAGGGCCGGGACAATGAGCAGTTCTTC. Translation gives CASREGRDNEQFF.

V is TRBV25-1 and J is TRBJ1-1, with 7 nucleotides matching TRBD1. V shed 11 bases and J 1 base; nucleotides not matched to a gene: 4. The CDR3 consists of 12 residues. Germline lookup yields CDR1 MGHDK and CDR2 SYGVNS. The CDR3 sequence: CAVQGTNTEAFF. In DNA, the CDR3 is TGTGCCGTACAGGGGACGAACACTGAAGCTTTCTTT.

A few counts support this clone. The chain combines TRBV30 with TRBJ1-1; no firm D call. CDR1 and CDR2 (germline): GTSNPN, SVGIG (reference sequence). This CDR3 spans 20 amino acids. The V gene lost 2 bases and the J gene lost 0 bases, with 28 bases spanning the gap. DNA of the CDR3: TGTGCCTGGAGTACCATAGTATCGGACTTCGCCTCTACCATGAACACTGAAGCTTTCTTT. The encoded protein is CAWSTIVSDFASTMNTEAFF.

This sequence joins TRBV30 and TRBJ1-2, with D possibly TRBD1 on 6 matching bases. Germline CDR1 GTSNPN, CDR2 SVGIG (reference sequence). This CDR3 contains 14 residues. Between the trimmed V and J ends, which lost 1 base and 7 bases, there was a span of 16 bases. In nucleotides, the CDR3 is TGTGCCTGGAGTGCAAGGACAGTACCATTTGGCTACACCTTC. It specifies CAWSARTVPFGYTF.

The V call is TRBV15, the J call TRBJ2-5; D is unresolved. The ends were cut back, 4 bases at V and 0 bases at J, with 9 bases in the middle. The CDR3 has 14 residues. Germline-derived CDR1 and CDR2 are LNHNV and YYDKDF (reference sequence). The CDR3 coding sequence is TGTGCCACCAGCATTCTCGCAGACCAAGAGACCCAGTACTTC. Encoded protein: CATSILADQETQYF.

This chain connects TRBV5-4 to TRBJ2-5; 8 bases align to TRBD2. V was clipped by 4 bases and J by 5 bases; unmatched bases: 16. The V gene's germline CDR1 is SGHNT and CDR2 YYREEE (reference sequence). CDR3 length equals 17 residues. The DNA of the CDR3 is TGTGCCAGCAGCCCGGTGTGGCGTCCGGGAGGGGGTGAGACCCAGTACTTC. The encoded protein is CASSPVWRPGGGETQYF.

This sequence joins TRBV13 and TRBJ1-6; 10 bases map to TRBD1. The trim removed 0 bases at V and 7 bases at J, leaving 9 bases unmatched. The germline V gene encodes CDR1 PRHDT and CDR2 FYEKMQ (reference sequence). CDR3 size: 18 residues. The CDR3 spells CASSLGGQGIRGNSPLHF. CDR3 DNA sequence: TGTGCCAGCAGCTTAGGGGGACAGGGGATAAGAGGGAATTCACCCCTCCACTTT.

This clone was recorded a few times. The chain uses TRBV29-1 and TRBJ1-2; D perhaps matches TRBD1 (6 bases). Trimming removed 6 bases from V and 8 bases from J, with 16 bases in between. This CDR3 has 12 amino acids. Germline V gives CDR1 SQVTM, CDR2 ANQGSEA. CDR3 in DNA: TGCAGCGTGACCACAGGGATCTTGGGCTACACCTTC. It translates to CSVTTGILGYTF.

In its sample, this clone was seen once. The rearrangement uses TRBV5-1 and TRBJ2-2, with TRBD2 matching over 8 bases. The CDR3 contains 16 residues. The trim removed 4 bases at V and 4 bases at J, leaving 9 bases unmatched. In germline, CDR1 is SGHRS, CDR2 YFSETQ. CDR3 DNA sequence: TGCGCCAGCAGCCCGGGGGCTAGCGGGTTCACCGGGGAGCTGTTTTTT. Its protein product is CASSPGASGFTGELFF.